The rows below give T cell receptor beta chains drawn from one sample of a study of T cells after yellow fever vaccination. TCRdb fed the 5' RACE reads into MiXCR, producing one record per CDR3 protein. Seen here are 250,000 to 300,000 distinct CDR3 sequences, around 8.6% observed once, and the top ten hold about 3.7%. The specimen was CD4+ T cells sorted from PBMCs, collected 5 days after the yellow fever booster vaccination. Receptor source: a man aged 18 to 29 who received the YFV17D yellow fever vaccine. Each CDR3 is given with its conserved first and last residue. A D gene is named only where the DNA matches it firmly. Clone size is given for some rows only: seen once, a few or many times, or a class if the clone is expanded.

d_gene	abundance	v_gene	j_gene	len	CDR3nt	CDR3aa
TRBD1	NA	TRBV10-3	TRBJ2-2	15	TGTGCCATCAGTTATCCGGGACAGGGAGCCGGGGAGCTGTTTTTT	CAISYPGQGAGELFF
TRBD2	few	TRBV20-1	TRBJ2-5	14	TGCAGTGCAACCCAGGGGCCTAGCGGGGCGAGCTTCTACTTC	CSATQGPSGASFYF
TRBD1	many	TRBV5-1	TRBJ1-2	15	TGCGCCAGCAGCTTGGCCGACAGGGAAGACTATGGCTACACCTTC	CASSLADREDYGYTF
NA	few	TRBV19	TRBJ1-1	15	TGTGCCAGTAGTAGCCGCTCCCAGGTTCGCACTGAAGCTTTCTTT	CASSSRSQVRTEAFF
NA	few	TRBV20-1	TRBJ1-5	17	TGCAGTGCTAGGAGGGGCCGACAGAGTATCGGCAATCAGCCCCAGCATTTT	CSARRGRQSIGNQPQHF
NA	few	TRBV12-3/TRBV12-4	TRBJ1-1	14	TGTGCCAGCAGTTCTATGACCGGACACACTGAAGCTTTCTTT	CASSSMTGHTEAFF
NA	few	TRBV6-5	TRBJ1-6	13	TGTGCCAGCAAACGGGGGCCTAATTCACCCCTCCACTTT	CASKRGPNSPLHF
TRBD2	few	TRBV4-2	TRBJ2-1	16	TGTGCCAGCAGCCACACAACTAGCGGGACCTACAATGAGCAGTTCTTC	CASSHTTSGTYNEQFF
TRBD1	NA	TRBV7-9	TRBJ1-2	14	TGTGCCAGCAGCTTATTGGGACAGGGCAACGGCTACACCTTC	CASSLLGQGNGYTF
TRBD2	many	TRBV10-3	TRBJ2-1	13	TGTGCCATGTCTAGCGGGATTTACAATGAGCAGTTCTTC	CAMSSGIYNEQFF
TRBD1	few	TRBV7-9	TRBJ2-1	15	TGTGCCAGCAGCTCCGGGACAGGGATCCCCAATGAGCAGTTCTTC	CASSSGTGIPNEQFF
NA	many	TRBV7-2	TRBJ2-3	13	TGTGCCAGCAGCTTTGGGGCTGGAGATACGCAGTATTTT	CASSFGAGDTQYF
TRBD1	few	TRBV20-1	TRBJ1-6	14	TGCAGTGCTAGAGCTACAGGGGGAAATTCACCCCTCCACTTT	CSARATGGNSPLHF
NA	few	TRBV7-2	TRBJ2-7	14	TGTGCCAGCAGCTTAGGACAGGCGGCCTACGAGCAGTACTTC	CASSLGQAAYEQYF
NA	NA	TRBV7-9	TRBJ2-5	14	TGTGCCAGCAGCTTCACCGGGACCCTAGAGACCCAGTACTTC	CASSFTGTLETQYF
NA	few	TRBV2	TRBJ2-5	12	TGTGCCAGCAGTGAAATACGGGAGACCCAGTACTTC	CASSEIRETQYF
NA	NA	TRBV7-9	TRBJ1-2	13	TGTGCCAGCCACTCGAGGGCGACTTATGGCTACACCTTC	CASHSRATYGYTF
NA	many	TRBV20-1	TRBJ2-3	13	TGCAGTGCTCCCGGGACGATTCTAGATACGCAGTATTTT	CSAPGTILDTQYF
NA	few	TRBV7-6	TRBJ1-5	13	TGTGCCAGCAGCTTACAGTTGAATCAGCCCCAGCATTTT	CASSLQLNQPQHF
TRBD1	few	TRBV10-3	TRBJ2-4	16	TGTGCCATCAGTCAACAGGGGGCTGGCGCCAAAAACATTCAGTACTTC	CAISQQGAGAKNIQYF
NA	NA	TRBV4-3	TRBJ1-4	15	TGCGCCAGCAGTCCTAACAGGGTCATTAATGAAAAACTGTTTTTT	CASSPNRVINEKLFF
NA	NA	TRBV29-1	TRBJ2-5	16	TGCAGCGCGCCCCCAGATATGGGAGGATTTCAAGAGACCCAGTACTTC	CSAPPDMGGFQETQYF
TRBD1	NA	TRBV19	TRBJ2-5	13	TGTGCCAGTGGTCCGCAGGGGGTCGAGACCCAGTACTTC	CASGPQGVETQYF
TRBD2	NA	TRBV5-8	TRBJ2-3	17	TGTGCCAGCAGCCTAAACCGAGCGGGGATAGGCACAGATACGCAGTATTTT	CASSLNRAGIGTDTQYF
NA	many	TRBV5-1	TRBJ2-1	11	TGCGCCAGCAAAGGGGAGGCTGAGCAGTTCTTC	CASKGEAEQFF
NA	NA	TRBV7-9	TRBJ1-2	14	TGTGCCAGCAGCTTAGTACCCAATTACTATGGCTACACCTTC	CASSLVPNYYGYTF
NA	few	TRBV20-1	TRBJ1-1	13	TGCAGTGCCTCGTCCCCCCAGGGCACTGAAGCTTTCTTT	CSASSPQGTEAFF
NA	many	TRBV29-1	TRBJ2-3	12	TGCAGCTGTGACGCCTCGGGGGATACGCAGTATTTT	CSCDASGDTQYF
NA	few	TRBV7-2	TRBJ2-5	11	TGTGCCAGCAGCTTTTTTGGGACCCAGTACTTC	CASSFFGTQYF
NA	NA	TRBV7-2	TRBJ2-5	13	TGTGCCAGCAGCCCGCCTTTCAGGAGGTCCCAGTACTTC	CASSPPFRRSQYF
TRBD1	many	TRBV7-8	TRBJ2-7	13	TGTGCCAGCAGCATCAGACAGGGGCAAGAGCAGTACTTC	CASSIRQGQEQYF
TRBD1	few	TRBV6-6	TRBJ2-7	14	TGTGCCAGCAGCCCCCGGGACAGGGGCTACGAGCAGTACTTC	CASSPRDRGYEQYF
NA	NA	TRBV7-6	TRBJ2-3	17	TGTGCCAGCAGCCCCCTAGTTTTGGGCGGCGGAGGAGATACGCAGTATTTT	CASSPLVLGGGGDTQYF
NA	few	TRBV6-6	TRBJ2-4	16	TGTGCCAGCACCGGGGACGGGAGTAGGTCCAAAAACATTCAGTACTTC	CASTGDGSRSKNIQYF
NA	many	TRBV20-1	TRBJ1-2	16	TGCAGTCCGAGCGAGGCCAGGAAATTTAAAAACTATGGCTACACCTTC	CSPSEARKFKNYGYTF
NA	few	TRBV12-3/TRBV12-4	TRBJ1-1	13	TGTGCCAGCAGTTTGCGGCAGGGCCGTTTCGCTTTCTTT	CASSLRQGRFAFF
TRBD2	NA	TRBV19	TRBJ2-1	15	TGTGCCAGTAGTGGTATCCAGCGGGGTTACAATGAGCAGTTCTTC	CASSGIQRGYNEQFF
NA	few	TRBV25-1	TRBJ1-2	15	TGTGCCAGCAGTGAATATAGTACAGGGAACTATGGCTACACCTTC	CASSEYSTGNYGYTF
TRBD2	few	TRBV6-6	TRBJ2-2	17	TGTGCCAGCAGTTACTCGGGTGGCGGGGGGTCTGGCGGGGAGCTGTTTTTT	CASSYSGGGGSGGELFF
NA	many	TRBV12-3/TRBV12-4	TRBJ2-5	15	TGTGCCAGCACCCCTTGGGCATGGAGCCAAGAGACCCAGTACTTC	CASTPWAWSQETQYF